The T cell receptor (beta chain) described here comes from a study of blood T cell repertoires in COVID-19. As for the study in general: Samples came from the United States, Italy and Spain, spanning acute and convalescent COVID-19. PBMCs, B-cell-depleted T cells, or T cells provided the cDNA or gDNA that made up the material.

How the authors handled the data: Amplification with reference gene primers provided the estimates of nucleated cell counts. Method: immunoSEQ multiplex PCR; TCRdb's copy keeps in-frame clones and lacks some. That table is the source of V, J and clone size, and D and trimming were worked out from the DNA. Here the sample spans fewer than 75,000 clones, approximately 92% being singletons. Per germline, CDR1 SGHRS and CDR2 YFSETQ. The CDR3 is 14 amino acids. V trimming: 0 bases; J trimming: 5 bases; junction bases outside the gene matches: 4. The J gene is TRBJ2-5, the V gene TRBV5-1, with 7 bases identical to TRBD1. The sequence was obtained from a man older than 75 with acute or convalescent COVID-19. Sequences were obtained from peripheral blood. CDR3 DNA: TGCGCCAGCAGCTTGGTAGGGGGCTCGGAGACCCAGTACTTC. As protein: CASSLVGGSETQYF.